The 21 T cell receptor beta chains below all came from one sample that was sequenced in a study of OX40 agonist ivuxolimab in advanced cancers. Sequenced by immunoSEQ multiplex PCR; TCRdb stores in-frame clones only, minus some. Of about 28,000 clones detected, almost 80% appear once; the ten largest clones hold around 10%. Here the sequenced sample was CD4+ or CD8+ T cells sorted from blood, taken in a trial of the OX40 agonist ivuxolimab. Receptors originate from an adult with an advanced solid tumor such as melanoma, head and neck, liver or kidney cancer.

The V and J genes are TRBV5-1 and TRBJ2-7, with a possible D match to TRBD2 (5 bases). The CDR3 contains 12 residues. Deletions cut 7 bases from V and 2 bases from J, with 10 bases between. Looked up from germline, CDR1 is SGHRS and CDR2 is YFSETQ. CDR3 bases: TGCGCCAGCCAAGGAGGTGCCTACGAGCAGTACTTC. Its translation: CASQGGAYEQYF. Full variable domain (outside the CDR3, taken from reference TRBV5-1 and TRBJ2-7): KAGVTQTPRYLIKTRGQQVTLSCSPISGHRSVSWYQQTPGQGLQFLFEYFSETQRNKGNFPGRFSGRQFSNSRSEMNVSTLELGDSALYLCASQGGAYEQYFGPGTRLTVT.

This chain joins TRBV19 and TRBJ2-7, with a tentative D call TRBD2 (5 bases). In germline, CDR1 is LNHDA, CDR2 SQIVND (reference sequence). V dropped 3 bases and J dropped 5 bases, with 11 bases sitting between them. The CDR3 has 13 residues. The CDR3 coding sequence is TGTGCCAGTAGTATCGGGGTGGGGAACGAGCAGTACTTC. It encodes CASSIGVGNEQYF. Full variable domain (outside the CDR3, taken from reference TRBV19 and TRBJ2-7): DGGITQSPKYLFRKEGQNVTLSCEQNLNHDAMYWYRQDPGQGLRLIYYSQIVNDFQKGDIAEGYSVSREKKESFPLTVTSAQKNPTAFYLCASSIGVGNEQYFGPGTRLTVT.

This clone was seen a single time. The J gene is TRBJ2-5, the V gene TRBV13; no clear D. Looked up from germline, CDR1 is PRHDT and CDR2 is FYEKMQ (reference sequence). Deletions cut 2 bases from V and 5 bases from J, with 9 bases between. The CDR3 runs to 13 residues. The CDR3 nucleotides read TGTGCCAGCAGCTTACCACCCGGGGAGACCCAGTACTTC. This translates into CASSLPPGETQYF.

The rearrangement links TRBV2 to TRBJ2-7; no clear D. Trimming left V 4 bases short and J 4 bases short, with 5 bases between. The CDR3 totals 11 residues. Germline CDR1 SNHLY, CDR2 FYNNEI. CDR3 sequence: CASSVGYEQYF. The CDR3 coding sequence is TGTGCCAGCAGTGTGGGTTACGAGCAGTACTTC.

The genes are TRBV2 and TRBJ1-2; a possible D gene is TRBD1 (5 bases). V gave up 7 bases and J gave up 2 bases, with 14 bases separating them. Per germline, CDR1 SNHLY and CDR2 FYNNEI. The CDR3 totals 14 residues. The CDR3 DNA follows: TGTGCCAGCAATCCCGGGACGGAAAACTATGGCTACACCTTC. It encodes CASNPGTENYGYTF.

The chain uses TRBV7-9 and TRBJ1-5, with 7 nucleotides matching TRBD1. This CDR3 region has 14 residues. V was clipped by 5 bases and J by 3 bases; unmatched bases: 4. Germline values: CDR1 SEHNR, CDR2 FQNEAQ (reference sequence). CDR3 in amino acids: CASSDDRVNQPQHF. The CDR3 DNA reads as TGTGCCAGCAGCGACGACAGGGTCAATCAGCCCCAGCATTTT.

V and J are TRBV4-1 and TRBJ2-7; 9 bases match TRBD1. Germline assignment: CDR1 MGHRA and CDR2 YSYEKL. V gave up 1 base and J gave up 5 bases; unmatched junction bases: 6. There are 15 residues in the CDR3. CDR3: CASSQVGTGSDEQYF. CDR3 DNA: TGCGCCAGCAGCCAAGTAGGGACAGGGTCGGACGAGCAGTACTTC.

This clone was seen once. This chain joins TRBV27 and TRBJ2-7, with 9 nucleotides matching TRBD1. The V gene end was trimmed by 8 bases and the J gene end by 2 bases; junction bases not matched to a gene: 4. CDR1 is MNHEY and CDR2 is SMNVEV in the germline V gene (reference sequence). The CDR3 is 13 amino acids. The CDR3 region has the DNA TGTGCCAGCTCACAGGGGGCCCCCTACGAGCAGTACTTC. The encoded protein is CASSQGAPYEQYF.

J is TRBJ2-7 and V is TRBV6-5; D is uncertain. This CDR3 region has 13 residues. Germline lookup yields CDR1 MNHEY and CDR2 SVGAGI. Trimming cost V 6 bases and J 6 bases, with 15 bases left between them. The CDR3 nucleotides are TGTGCCAGCAGCCCCGGACGGCTCCCCGAGCAGTACTTC. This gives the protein CASSPGRLPEQYF.

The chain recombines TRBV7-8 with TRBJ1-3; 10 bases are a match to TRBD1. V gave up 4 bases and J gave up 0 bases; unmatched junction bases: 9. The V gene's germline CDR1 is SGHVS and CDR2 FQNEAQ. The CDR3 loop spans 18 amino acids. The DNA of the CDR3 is TGTGCCAGCAGCTCCGGGACAGGGGCTTCTTACTCTGGAAACACCATATATTTT. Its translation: CASSSGTGASYSGNTIYF.

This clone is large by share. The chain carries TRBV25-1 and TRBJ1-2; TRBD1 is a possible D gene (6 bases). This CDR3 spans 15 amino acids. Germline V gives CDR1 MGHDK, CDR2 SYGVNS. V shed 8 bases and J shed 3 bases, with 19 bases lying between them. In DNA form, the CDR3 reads TGTGCCAGCGGCGGACCTGCAGGGGATCACTATGGCTACACCTTC. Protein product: CASGGPAGDHYGYTF.

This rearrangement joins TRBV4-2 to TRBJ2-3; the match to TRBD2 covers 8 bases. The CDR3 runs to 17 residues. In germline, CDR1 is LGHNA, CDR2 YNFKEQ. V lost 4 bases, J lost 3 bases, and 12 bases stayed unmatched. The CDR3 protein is CASSLRHSGGGTDTQYF. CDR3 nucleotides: TGTGCCAGCAGCCTCCGTCACTCGGGGGGGGGTACAGATACGCAGTATTTT.

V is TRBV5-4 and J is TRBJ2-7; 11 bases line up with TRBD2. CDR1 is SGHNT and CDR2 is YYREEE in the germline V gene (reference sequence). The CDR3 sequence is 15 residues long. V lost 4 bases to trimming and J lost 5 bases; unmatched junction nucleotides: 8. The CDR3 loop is CASSQGVAGGHEQYF. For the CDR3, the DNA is TGTGCCAGCAGCCAGGGGGTAGCGGGGGGGCACGAGCAGTACTTC.

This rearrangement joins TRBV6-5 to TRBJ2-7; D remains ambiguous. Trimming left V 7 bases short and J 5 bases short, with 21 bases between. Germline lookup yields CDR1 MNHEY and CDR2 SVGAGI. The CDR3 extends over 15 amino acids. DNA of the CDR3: TGTGCCAGCACCCTCTCAGGTCTTGAGACCGACGAGCAGTACTTC. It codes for CASTLSGLETDEQYF.

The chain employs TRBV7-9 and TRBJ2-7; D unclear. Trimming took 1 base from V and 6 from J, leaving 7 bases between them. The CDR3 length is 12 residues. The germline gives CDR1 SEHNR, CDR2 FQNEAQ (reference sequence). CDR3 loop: CASSLVSSEQYF. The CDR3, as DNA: TGTGCCAGCAGCTTAGTTTCTTCCGAGCAGTACTTC.

The DNA for the CDR3 is TGCGCCAGCAGTGAGTCAGGCGGGGGGGTGTCCTACGAGCAGTACTTC. Translated: CASSESGGGVSYEQYF. The gene calls are TRBV10-1 and TRBJ2-7; 9 bases line up with TRBD2. The V segment lost 0 bases and the J segment 1 base; nucleotides outside the gene matches: 4. From germline, CDR1 is WNHNN and CDR2 SYGVQD (reference sequence). The CDR3 is 16 residues long.

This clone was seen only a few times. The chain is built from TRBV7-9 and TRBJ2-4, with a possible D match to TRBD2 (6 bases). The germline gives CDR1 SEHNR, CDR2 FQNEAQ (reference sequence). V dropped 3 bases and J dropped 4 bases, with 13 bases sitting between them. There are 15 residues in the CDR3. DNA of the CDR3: TGTGCCAGCAGCTTCGGGGCTGGAGGGAAAAACATTCAGTACTTC. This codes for CASSFGAGGKNIQYF.

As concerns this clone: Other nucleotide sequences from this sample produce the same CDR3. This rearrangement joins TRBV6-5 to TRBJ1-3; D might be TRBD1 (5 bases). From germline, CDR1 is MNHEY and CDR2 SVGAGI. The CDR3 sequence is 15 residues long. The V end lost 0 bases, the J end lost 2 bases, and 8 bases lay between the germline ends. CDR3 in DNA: TGTGCCAGCAGTTACTCGTCAGGGCCTGGAAACACCATATATTTT. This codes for CASSYSSGPGNTIYF.

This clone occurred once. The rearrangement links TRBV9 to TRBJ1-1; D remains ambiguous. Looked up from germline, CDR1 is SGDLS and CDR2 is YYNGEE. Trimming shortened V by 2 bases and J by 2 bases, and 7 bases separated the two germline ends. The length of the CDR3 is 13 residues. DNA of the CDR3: TGTGCCAGCAGCGTTTCGGGTAACACTGAAGCTTTCTTT. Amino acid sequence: CASSVSGNTEAFF.

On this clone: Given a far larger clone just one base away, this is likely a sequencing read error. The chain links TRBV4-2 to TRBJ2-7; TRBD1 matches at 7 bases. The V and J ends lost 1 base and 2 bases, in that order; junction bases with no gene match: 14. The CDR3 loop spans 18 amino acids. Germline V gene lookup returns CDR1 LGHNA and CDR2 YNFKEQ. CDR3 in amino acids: CASSQGPSSLDRAYEQYF. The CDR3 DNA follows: TGTGCCAGCAGCCAAGGTCCCTCCTCTCTAGACAGGGCCTACGAGCAGTACTTC.

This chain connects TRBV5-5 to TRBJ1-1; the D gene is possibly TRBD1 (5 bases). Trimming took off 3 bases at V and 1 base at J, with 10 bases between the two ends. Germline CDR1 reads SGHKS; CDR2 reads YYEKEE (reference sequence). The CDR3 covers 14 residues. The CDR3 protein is CASSSGTENTEAFF. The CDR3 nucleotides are TGTGCCAGCAGCTCCGGGACGGAGAACACTGAAGCTTTCTTT.